This T cell receptor beta chain was recovered during a study of metastatic and nonmetastatic thyroid tumors. Whole-study context: The comparison covered peripheral blood and tumor or nodule tissue in malignant and benign thyroid patients. Findings and limits, study-wide: According to reports, the diversity of TCR beta was significantly higher in malignant thyroid tumors than in benign nodules, and this held in both blood and tumor samples.

The CDR3 loop spans 13 amino acids. Germline V gene sequence: CDR1 LNHDA, CDR2 SQIVND (reference sequence). V lost 5 bases, J lost 2 bases, and 9 bases lay in between. Thyroid surgery took place with no prior treatment in any patient. Original processing notes: CDR3 differences across clinicopathological groups were used to build a distant-metastasis classifier for papillary thyroid cancer. Using MiXCR, TCRdb reanalyzed the PCR reads. TCRdb's processing, not the authors' own work, is the source of the V and J calls. This sample has about 7,300 clones, with around 19% found just once. This clone is medium-sized within its sample. Antigen specificity is unknown.

The chain joins TRBV19 to TRBJ1-1, with D perhaps matching TRBD1 (6 bases). Sequences were obtained from adjacent normal tissue. This receptor was identified in a female donor with papillary thyroid cancer or a benign thyroid nodule (not recorded which). Some clones in this sample may be carry-over from other donors' samples. The CDR3 region is CASSLQGNTEAFF. The CDR3, as DNA: TGTGCCAGTAGTCTACAGGGAAACACTGAAGCTTTCTTT. The full variable domain, rest sourced from reference TRBV19 and TRBJ1-1, is DGGITQSPKYLFRKEGQNVTLSCEQNLNHDAMYWYRQDPGQGLRLIYYSQIVNDFQKGDIAEGYSVSREKKESFPLTVTSAQKNPTAFYLCASSLQGNTEAFFGQGTRLTVV.